This section outlines one T cell receptor (beta chain) sequence together with its context. The V gene's germline CDR1 is LNHNV and CDR2 YYDKDF (reference sequence). Trimming cost V 5 bases and J 5 bases; bases outside gene matches: 11. The CDR3 covers 17 residues. This sample was included in a study of cytotoxic CD8 clonotypes in ibrutinib-treated CLL. Assay: immunoSEQ multiplex PCR; the TCRdb copy retains only in-frame clones and omits some. In the table there are more than 85,000 clones, roughly three quarters of which are singletons. Specimen: PBMCs, collected after 24 months of ibrutinib treatment. This TCR came from a human donor with chronic lymphocytic leukemia. The rearrangement uses TRBV15 and TRBJ2-1, with TRBD2 matching 11 bases. The CDR3 coding sequence is TGTGCCACCAGCCTGATACGACTAGCGGGATCCGACAATGAGCAGTTCTTC. This encodes CATSLIRLAGSDNEQFF.